This T cell receptor beta chain was recorded in a study of vaccination effects on CD4 cells after COVID-19. The method was immunoSEQ multiplex PCR; TCRdb's version includes in-frame clones alone and lacks a portion of them. Among 60,000 to 90,000 clones, over 70% were seen once, and the ten largest hold approximately 1.2%. Expansion of antigen-specific CD4+ T cells with viral peptide pools was carried out by the ViraFEST assay before sequencing. When roughly eleven days of culture had elapsed, CD4+ T cells were isolated. Each participant was administered two doses of either the BNT162b2 or the mRNA-1273 vaccine. As for this clone: What it binds is unknown.

V lost 10 bases and J lost 0, with 19 bases in between. The CDR3 has 15 residues. Germline CDR1 and CDR2: KGHSH and LQKENI. V usage is TRBV18 and J usage is TRBJ2-7, with unresolved D. The receptor was derived from a human donor who received a COVID-19 vaccine. This specimen consisted of CD4+ T cells from PBMCs cultured with HCoV-229E spike peptides, obtained after COVID-19 vaccination. CDR3 nucleotides: TGTGCCACCTCCCTGGTGCCCCCGAGCTCCTACGAGCAGTACGTC. Residues: CATSLVPPSSYEQYV.